These T cell receptor beta chains were read from a single sample in a study of technical replicates of blood from a few donors. Libraries were prepared by immunoSEQ multiplex PCR; TCRdb keeps only in-frame clonotypes and omits some of them. This table has about 80,000 clones, about nine tenths appearing once. The specimen was T cells isolated from PBMCs. Receptors originate from a human donor in good health. CDR3s include the opening cysteine and the closing phenylalanine or tryptophan. The D gene is left open where the match is weak. A row's size may be missing; if present it is once, few, many or a size class.

>TRBV27|.|TRBJ1-1|.
TGTGCCAGCAGTTTATCGGAGTATATGAACACTGAAGCTTTCTTT
CASSLSEYMNTEAFF
>TRBV4-3|TRBD1|TRBJ2-5|.
TGCGCCAGCAGCCGTCAGGACAGGGTGGGAGAGACCCAGTACTTC
CASSRQDRVGETQYF
>TRBV28|.|TRBJ1-2|.
TGTGCCAGCAGCCTCCGTGGGGCAAGGGGTCACTATGGCTACACCTTC
CASSLRGARGHYGYTF
>TRBV7-2|.|TRBJ2-1|.
TGTGCCAGCAGCCCCCGGGATACGCGGATCAATGAGCAGTTCTTC
CASSPRDTRINEQFF
>TRBV28|TRBD2|TRBJ2-1|.
TGTGCCAGCAGTTTATGGACTAGCGGGAGGAATGAGCAGTTCTTC
CASSLWTSGRNEQFF
>TRBV6-5|.|TRBJ2-3|.
TGTGCCAGCAGTTACAATGAAGCACCCACAGATACGCAGTATTTT
CASSYNEAPTDTQYF
>TRBV11-2|.|TRBJ2-5|once
TGTGCCAGCAGCTTAGCCCTATTGTATCGGGACTCGCCAGAGACCCAGTACTTC
CASSLALLYRDSPETQYF
>TRBV28|.|TRBJ2-7|.
TGTGCCAGCGGGCAACCCGACAGGAGCTCCTACGAGCAGTACTTC
CASGQPDRSSYEQYF
>TRBV11-3|TRBD2|TRBJ2-5|.
TGTGCCAGCAGCTTAGGGACTAGCGGGGAAGAGACCCAGTACTTC
CASSLGTSGEETQYF
>TRBV5-4|TRBD1|TRBJ1-1|.
TGTGCCAGCAGCTTGGAGACAGGGGGCAGGTCTGAAGCTTTCTTT
CASSLETGGRSEAFF
>TRBV6-5|TRBD1|TRBJ2-5|.
TGTGCCAGCAGCCCCGGGACAGGGGGTGCAGAGACCCAGTACTTC
CASSPGTGGAETQYF
>TRBV28|.|TRBJ1-1|.
TGTGCCAGCACCATTCGGGGGGCGACGTTTACTGAAGCTTTCTTT
CASTIRGATFTEAFF
>TRBV7-6|TRBD1|TRBJ2-7|.
TGTGCCAGCAGCCAAGGGACAGGGAAGTACGAGCAGTACTTC
CASSQGTGKYEQYF
>TRBV11-2|.|TRBJ2-3|.
TGTGCCAGCAGACCGAGCTTGTTGGCGGCCCTGGGAGATACGCAGTATTTT
CASRPSLLAALGDTQYF
>TRBV7-9|TRBD1|TRBJ1-2|.
TGTGCCAGCAGCTTAGCGCTAGGGACAGGGGGCCCCTATGGCTACACCTTC
CASSLALGTGGPYGYTF
>TRBV19|.|TRBJ1-5|.
TGTGCCAGTAGTATAGCCAGGGTTGGCAATCAGCCCCAGCATTTT
CASSIARVGNQPQHF
>TRBV5-1|.|TRBJ2-5|.
TGCGCCAGCAGCCTTACAGGGCAGAGAGAGACCCAGTACTTC
CASSLTGQRETQYF
>TRBV7-9|.|TRBJ1-2|.
TGTGCCAGCAGCTTAGGGGCGGGGAGTTTTTATGGCTACACCTTC
CASSLGAGSFYGYTF
>TRBV5-6|TRBD1|TRBJ1-1|.
TGTGCCAGCAGCTGGACAGGGCCGTTATGGGGGACTGAAGCTTTCTTT
CASSWTGPLWGTEAFF
>TRBV15|TRBD1|TRBJ2-7|.
TGTGCCACCAGCACAGGGGGCGTCGAGCAGTACTTC
CATSTGGVEQYF
>TRBV9|.|TRBJ1-2|.
TGTGCCAGCAGCGTAGGAGGCTCCGGCTACACCTTC
CASSVGGSGYTF
>TRBV7-3|TRBD2|TRBJ2-4|.
TGTGCCAGCAGCTTAGGGACTAACAACATTCAGTACTTC
CASSLGTNNIQYF
>TRBV19|.|TRBJ2-7|.
TGTGCCTCAAAAGGAGAGTCCTCCTACGAGCAGTACTTC
CASKGESSYEQYF
>TRBV27|.|TRBJ1-1|.
TGTGCCAGCAGTTTACGCCAGGGCGTTGAAGCTTTCTTT
CASSLRQGVEAFF
>TRBV27|.|TRBJ2-7|.
TGTGCCAGCTCTCCTTGGCTGACAGTCTCCTACGAGCAGTACTTC
CASSPWLTVSYEQYF
>TRBV5-4|.|TRBJ1-2|.
TGTGCCAGCAGCTTGCCCAGTCTACAGGCAGCCCGATCTAACTATGGCTACACCTTC
CASSLPSLQAARSNYGYTF
>TRBV5-4|.|TRBJ2-1|.
TGTGTCGGTGGCTCCTACAATGAGCAGTTCTTC
CVGGSYNEQFF
>TRBV11-3|.|TRBJ1-4|few
TGTGCCAGCAGCTTTTATTACAGGGATCATGGAAATGAAAAACTGTTTTTT
CASSFYYRDHGNEKLFF
>TRBV2|.|TRBJ2-5|.
TGTGCCAGCAGCCCTTACCGACAGGCACAAGAGACCCAGTACTTC
CASSPYRQAQETQYF
>TRBV28|TRBD2|TRBJ2-1|.
TGTGCCAGCAGTTTGATCAGCGGGGGAGTCAGGGAGCAGTTCTTC
CASSLISGGVREQFF
>TRBV19|.|TRBJ1-5|few
TGTGCCAGTAGAAGTGAACAGTATCAGCCCCAGCATTTT
CASRSEQYQPQHF
>TRBV30|.|TRBJ1-4|.
TGTGTCGGGGAGCGGGAAAAACTGTTTTTT
CVGEREKLFF
>TRBV5-1|TRBD1|TRBJ2-7|.
TGCGCCAGCAGCCTCGCCGACAGGGCCGTAGACGAGCAGTACTTC
CASSLADRAVDEQYF
>TRBV28|.|TRBJ2-1|.
TGTGCCAGCAGTTTTGGCGGGGCCCCAAAGAATGAGCAGTTCTTC
CASSFGGAPKNEQFF
>TRBV5-4|TRBD2|TRBJ2-3|.
TGTGCCAGCAGCTTGAGGTCTAGCGGGAGTACAGATACGCAGTATTTT
CASSLRSSGSTDTQYF
>TRBV29-1|TRBD2|TRBJ2-2|.
TGCAGCGTTGGGACTAGCGGAACCGGGGAGCTGTTTTTT
CSVGTSGTGELFF
>TRBV30|TRBD1|TRBJ2-7|.
TGTGCCTGGAGGGGACAGGGGAGTTACGAGCAGTACTTC
CAWRGQGSYEQYF
>TRBV4-3|.|TRBJ2-3|.
TGCGCCAGCAGCCAACGGCGGTTAAGCACAGATACGCAGTATTTT
CASSQRRLSTDTQYF
>TRBV6-6|.|TRBJ1-1|.
TGTGCCAGCAGGACTGGTCCGGGGGAAGCTTTCTTT
CASRTGPGEAFF
>TRBV9|TRBD1|TRBJ1-2|.
TGTGCCAGCAGCGAATCCGGACAGGGTTGGGTCTATGGCTACACCTTC
CASSESGQGWVYGYTF
>TRBV11-2|.|TRBJ2-2|.
TGTGCCAGCAGCTTAGGGCTTCGGGATACCGGGGAGCTGTTTTTT
CASSLGLRDTGELFF
>TRBV5-7|TRBD1|TRBJ1-5|.
TGTGCCAGCAGCGTGGGACAGGGTATTTCAAATCAGCCCCAGCATTTT
CASSVGQGISNQPQHF
>TRBV6-4|TRBD1|TRBJ1-4|once
TGTGCCAGCAGTGTCCATGGCTGGGGACAGGGGAGTGAAAAACTGTTTTTT
CASSVHGWGQGSEKLFF
>TRBV6-5|.|TRBJ2-7|.
TGTGCCAGCAGTGTGGCAGGGCTCGAGCAGTACTTC
CASSVAGLEQYF
>TRBV10-1|TRBD1|TRBJ2-7|few
TGCGCCAGCAGTCCGGGACAGGGATTTTCCGGCGAGCAGTACTTC
CASSPGQGFSGEQYF
>TRBV27|.|TRBJ2-7|.
TGTGCCAGCGGAACCTGGGGAGGGACAGGAGTCTACGAGCAGTACTTC
CASGTWGGTGVYEQYF